Listed here is a single T cell receptor beta chain. As originally analysed: Estimates of nucleated cell counts were drawn from the amplification of reference gene primers. The table came from immunoSEQ multiplex PCR; TCRdb's copy has only in-frame clones and leaves some out. V and J calls and clone size are those listed in that table; D and trimming were worked out from the DNA. The profile covers about 220,000 clones, with 82% appearing a single time and approximately 5% taken by the ten largest. Seattle's cohort entered during active infection and was followed longitudinally. The data were taken from a study of blood T cell repertoires in COVID-19. Overall study: Nucleic acid was either cDNA or gDNA, and it came from T cells, B-cell-depleted T cells, or PBMCs.

The TCR comes from a woman aged 70-85 years with COVID-19, enrolled during active disease. The sample consisted of peripheral blood.

The CDR3 loop reads CASSLGGTSGSGEQFF. The CDR3 DNA reads as TGTGCCAGCAGCTTGGGTGGGACTAGCGGGTCGGGTGAGCAGTTCTTC. This chain uses TRBV5-4 with TRBJ2-1, with 12 bases that match TRBD2. The V gene's germline CDR1 is SGHNT and CDR2 YYREEE (reference sequence). V was pared by 0 bases and J by 9 bases, with 7 bases of the junction left unmatched. The CDR3 consists of 16 residues.